This TCR beta chain appears in the sequencing data of a study of control samples from healthy donors and cancer patients. The table came from immunoSEQ multiplex PCR; TCRdb's copy has only in-frame clones and leaves some out. The sample gives some 64,000 clones, about nine tenths of which show up once; approximately 1.2% is in the top ten. The V end was cut by 5 bases, the J end by 6 bases, with 10 bases between. The CDR3 runs to 13 residues. From germline, CDR1 is SGHTA and CDR2 FQGTGA. The chain carries TRBV7-3 and TRBJ2-2; D may be TRBD1 or TRBD2 (5 bases each). This receptor was identified in a woman aged 45-65 years with colorectal cancer. Sequenced sample: PBMCs. The CDR3 sequence is CASSRGAAGELFF. The CDR3 DNA reads TGTGCCAGCAGCAGAGGGGCCGCCGGGGAGCTGTTTTTT.